The 7 T cell receptor beta chains below were found in one sample sequenced in a study of CD8 T cells in ankylosing spondylitis. TCRdb recomputed calls from the 5' RACE reads with MiXCR, one row per CDR3 protein. The sample has about 310,000 distinct CDR3 sequences; 20% to 25% are singletons. The material sequenced was blood, either unsorted or a sorted T cell fraction (not recorded which). These receptors came from a female donor with ankylosing spondylitis or in good health (not recorded which).

The J gene is TRBJ2-7, the V gene TRBV7-9; 7 bases are shared with TRBD1. The CDR3 runs to 13 residues. Germline loops: CDR1 SEHNR, CDR2 FQNEAQ (reference sequence). Unmatched junction bases numbered 6, after V lost 7 bases and J lost 3 bases. Written as DNA, the CDR3 is TGTGCCAGCACCACGACAGGGAACTACGAGCAGTACTTC. Translating gives CASTTTGNYEQYF.

This clonotype has a handful of counts. The rearrangement joins TRBV20-1 to TRBJ2-7; 11 bases line up with TRBD2. The trim removed 5 bases at V and 2 bases at J, leaving 5 bases unmatched. There are 14 residues in the CDR3. Germline V gives CDR1 DFQATT, CDR2 SNEGSKA (reference sequence). CDR3 protein: CSAQTSGSAYEQYF. The CDR3 nucleotides read TGCAGTGCTCAAACTAGCGGGAGTGCCTACGAGCAGTACTTC.

This clonotype was observed a handful of times. The chain links TRBV20-1 to TRBJ2-1; TRBD2 matches at 10 bases. With 2 bases clipped from V and 7 bases from J, the junction kept 8 bases outside the gene matches. The length of the CDR3 is 15 residues. Germline V gene lookup returns CDR1 DFQATT and CDR2 SNEGSKA (reference sequence). CDR3 region: CSARWSGRAVNEQFF. The CDR3 DNA reads as TGCAGTGCTAGATGGAGCGGGAGGGCCGTAAATGAGCAGTTCTTC.

The CDR3 DNA is TGTGCCAGCAGCTTAGGGGGAGCGGGAGCGGGCCACGAGCAGTACTTC. This sequence encodes CASSLGGAGAGHEQYF. The genes are TRBV11-2 and TRBJ2-7; 8 bases fit TRBD2. The germline gives CDR1 SGHAT, CDR2 FQNNGV. The CDR3 sequence is 16 residues long. V shed 1 base, J shed 5 bases, and the junction held 10 bases outside the gene matches.

This chain joins TRBV7-9 and TRBJ2-1; 12 nucleotides agree with TRBD1. Germline V gene lookup returns CDR1 SEHNR and CDR2 FQNEAQ (reference sequence). The J segment lost 7 bases and the V segment lost 5 bases, leaving 6 bases of the junction unmatched. The CDR3 has 15 amino acids. The CDR3 DNA sequence: TGTGCCAGCAGCCCGGGACAGGGGGCGTGGAATGAGCAGTTCTTC. Translating it yields CASSPGQGAWNEQFF. Based on the CDR3 plus reference TRBV7-9 and TRBJ2-1, the full variable domain is DTGVSQNPRHKITKRGQNVTFRCDPISEHNRLYWYRQTLGQGPEFLTYFQNEAQLEKSRLLSDRFSAERPKGSFSTLEIQRTEQGDSAMYLCASSPGQGAWNEQFFGPGTRLTVL.

The V and J genes are TRBV7-2 and TRBJ2-7; a weak D match, TRBD1 (6 bases). The V end was cut by 4 bases, the J end by 1 base, with 11 bases between. Germline V CDR1 and CDR2: SGHTA, FQGNSA. This CDR3 spans 14 amino acids. The CDR3 loop is CASSSRQGSYEQYF. CDR3 sequence (DNA): TGTGCCAGCAGCTCCCGCCAGGGGTCCTACGAGCAGTACTTC.

This clonotype has more than one count but fewer than ten. CDR3: CSARTSDRAPLGETQYF. CDR3 coding DNA: TGCAGTGCTAGAACATCGGACAGGGCTCCCCTCGGGGAGACCCAGTACTTC. This rearrangement joins TRBV20-1 to TRBJ2-5; 8 bases agree with TRBD1. V lost 2 bases, J lost 5 bases, and 16 bases stayed unmatched. CDR3 size: 17 residues. Germline-derived CDR1 and CDR2 are DFQATT and SNEGSKA (reference sequence).